This T cell receptor (beta chain) was retrieved from a study of blood T cell repertoires in COVID-19. About the research overall: Samples taken during acute and convalescent COVID-19 were collected in the United States, Italy and Spain. The analysed material was cDNA or gDNA that came from T cells, B-cell-depleted T cells, or PBMCs.

The V gene's germline CDR1 is GTSNPN and CDR2 SVGIG (reference sequence). CDR3 length equals 17 residues. Trimming cost V 2 bases and J 0 bases; bases outside gene matches: 9. Original data processing: Reference gene primer amplification yielded estimated nucleated cell counts. Repertoires were generated with immunoSEQ multiplex PCR, while TCRdb's copy carries only in-frame clones and drops some. Clonal size and the V and J genes are those of that table, whereas D and trimming came from the DNA. The sample holds roughly 200,000 clones, just under 90% seen once. Sequenced input: peripheral blood. The chain couples TRBV30 to TRBJ2-1, with 8 bases lining up with TRBD2. This TCR was recovered from a man in his fifties or sixties who had recovered from COVID-19. CDR3 region: CAWSRAGEMSSYNEQFF. Here the CDR3 DNA reads TGTGCCTGGAGTCGAGCGGGGGAGATGAGCTCCTACAATGAGCAGTTCTTC.